Presented here are 27 T cell receptor beta chains from one specimen sequenced in a study of blood T cell repertoires in COVID-19. Produced via immunoSEQ multiplex PCR; TCRdb's table is partial and in-frame only. The sample consists of some 270,000 clones, under 90% of them appearing once. Material for sequencing was PBMCs or T cells enriched from blood (not recorded which). These receptor sequences come from a woman aged 55-69 years who had recovered from COVID-19.

This clone was seen only a few times. This rearrangement joins TRBV29-1 to TRBJ1-4; D not resolved. The CDR3 consists of 13 residues. V lost 5 bases and J 4 bases, leaving 11 bases between the germline ends. In germline, CDR1 is SQVTM, CDR2 ANQGSEA. The CDR3 region is CSVKGGFNEKLFF. The CDR3 region has the DNA TGCAGCGTTAAGGGAGGGTTTAATGAAAAACTGTTTTTT. The full variable domain, rest sourced from reference TRBV29-1 and TRBJ1-4, is SAVISQKPSRDICQRGTSLTIQCQVDSQVTMMFWYRQQPGQSLTLIATANQGSEATYESGFVIDKFPISRPNLTFSTLTVSNMSPEDSSIYLCSVKGGFNEKLFFGSGTQLSVL.

The chain combines TRBV28 with TRBJ1-1; D unresolved. The V end lost 3 bases, the J end lost 4 bases, and 15 bases lay between the germline ends. The CDR3 spans 15 residues. Germline assignment: CDR1 MDHEN and CDR2 SYDVKM. The CDR3, as DNA: TGTGCCAGCAGTTTTGCTGGTAATGCGGGCACTGAAGCTTTCTTT. This codes for CASSFAGNAGTEAFF. Based on the CDR3 plus reference TRBV28 and TRBJ1-1, the full variable domain is DVKVTQSSRYLVKRTGEKVFLECVQDMDHENMFWYRQDPGLGLRLIYFSYDVKMKEKGDIPEGYSVSREKKERFSLILESASTNQTSMYLCASSFAGNAGTEAFFGQGTRLTVV.

The chain has TRBV6-5 and TRBJ1-2; weak D call: TRBD1 (5 bases). The V gene lost 0 bases and the J gene lost 8 bases, with 10 bases spanning the gap. The CDR3 contains 13 residues. Per germline, CDR1 MNHEY and CDR2 SVGAGI. In DNA form, the CDR3 reads TGTGCCAGCAGTTACTCGAGTCAGGGAGGCTACACCTTC. This gives the protein CASSYSSQGGYTF.

This chain joins TRBV5-1 and TRBJ2-7; weak D call: TRBD1 (5 bases). The germline CDR1 and CDR2 sequences are SGHRS and YFSETQ. The CDR3 covers 14 residues. Trimming cost V 1 base and J 2 bases, with 10 bases left between them. CDR3 DNA sequence: TGCGCCAGCAGCTTGCAGGGATCTACCTACGAGCAGTACTTC. Its protein product is CASSLQGSTYEQYF.

The genes are TRBV12-3 or TRBV12-4 and TRBJ2-7; 7 bases line up with TRBD2. CDR3 length: 12 residues. Trimming cost V 5 bases and J 6 bases; bases outside gene matches: 4. The CDR3 reads CASSLGGIEQYF. CDR3 sequence (DNA): TGTGCCAGCAGTCTGGGGGGGATCGAGCAGTACTTC.

V and J are TRBV28 and TRBJ2-3; 7 bases match TRBD2. V shed 5 bases and J 2 bases; nucleotides not matched to a gene: 13. Germline V gives CDR1 MDHEN, CDR2 SYDVKM. The CDR3 consists of 17 residues. The CDR3 protein is CASSVLLVAGVTDTQYF. The CDR3 DNA reads TGTGCCAGCAGTGTCTTACTAGTGGCGGGGGTCACAGATACGCAGTATTTT.

This chain uses TRBV7-8 with TRBJ2-1, with 12 positions matching TRBD2. CDR3 length equals 15 residues. The V and J ends lost 5 bases and 8 bases, in that order; junction bases with no gene match: 7. CDR1 is SGHVS, CDR2 FQNEAQ, per germline. The CDR3 DNA sequence: TGTGCCAGCAGCCACGGACTAGCGGGGTTACATGAGCAGTTCTTC. It codes for CASSHGLAGLHEQFF.

This chain links TRBV29-1 with TRBJ2-7, with a possible D match to TRBD1 (5 bases). Germline CDR1 SQVTM, CDR2 ANQGSEA. CDR3 length: 12 amino acids. Trimming left V 3 bases short and J 3 bases short, with 9 bases between. The CDR3: CSVDQDIYEQYF. CDR3 DNA: TGCAGCGTTGACCAGGACATCTACGAGCAGTACTTC.

The V and J genes are TRBV3-1 (or the pseudogene TRBV3-2) and TRBJ1-2; D gene uncertain. CDR1 and CDR2 from the germline V gene are LGHDT and YNNKEL (reference sequence). The V end was cut by 3 bases, the J end by 8 bases, with 19 bases between. This CDR3 has 15 residues. The CDR3 protein is CASSQREIGENGYTF. CDR3 bases: TGTGCCAGCAGCCAGCGCGAAATCGGGGAAAACGGCTACACCTTC.

The chain employs TRBV3-1 (or the pseudogene TRBV3-2) and TRBJ2-5; 10 bases match TRBD2. The J segment lost 4 bases and the V segment lost 1 base, leaving 12 bases of the junction unmatched. CDR3 length: 18 residues. CDR1 and CDR2 from the germline V gene are LGHDT and YNNKEL (reference sequence). The CDR3 is CASSQALAGAPGRETQYF. Written as DNA, the CDR3 is TGTGCCAGCAGCCAAGCCCTAGCGGGGGCCCCGGGGAGAGAGACCCAGTACTTC.

CDR3 DNA sequence: TGTGCCAGCAGTTTAGGCCGGGGTACGTATGGCTACACCTTC. Its protein product is CASSLGRGTYGYTF. The gene calls are TRBV28 and TRBJ1-2; no reliable D call. The CDR3 is 14 residues long. From germline, CDR1 is MDHEN and CDR2 SYDVKM. The germline V and J ends were trimmed by 2 bases and 5 bases, with 12 bases remaining between them.

This chain links TRBV18 with TRBJ2-7, with D tentatively TRBD1 (6 bases). Germline CDR1 and CDR2: KGHSH and LQKENI. This CDR3 region has 13 residues. Between the trimmed V and J ends, which lost 3 bases and 3 bases, there was a span of 9 bases. Here the CDR3 DNA reads TGTGCCAGCTCACCTAGGGACAACTACGAGCAGTACTTC. Amino acids: CASSPRDNYEQYF.

This clone occurred once. The V gene is TRBV18, the J gene TRBJ2-2; 7 bases match TRBD2. The CDR3 has 14 residues. The ends lost 6 bases at V and 7 bases at J; junction bases unmatched: 8. CDR1 and CDR2 from the germline V gene are KGHSH and LQKENI. Here the CDR3 DNA reads TGTGCCAGCTCTCCCCAGACTAGCCGCGGGGAGCTGTTTTTT. Amino acid sequence: CASSPQTSRGELFF.

The chain couples TRBV11-2 to TRBJ2-7; 7 nucleotides line up with TRBD2. The CDR3 has 13 residues. Losses at the gene ends were 5 bases for V and 5 bases for J; bases not matched to a gene: 6. Per the germline V gene, CDR1 is SGHAT and CDR2 is FQNNGV. The CDR3 protein is CASSRGGEDEQYF. Here the CDR3 DNA reads TGTGCCAGCAGCCGTGGGGGGGAGGACGAGCAGTACTTC.

This chain connects TRBV5-6 to TRBJ2-2; possibly TRBD2 for D (5 bases). Germline V gives CDR1 SGHDT, CDR2 YYEEEE. This CDR3 comprises 13 residues. The V end was cut by 1 base, the J end by 6 bases, with 7 bases between. CDR3 DNA sequence: TGTGCCAGCAGCTTGCGAGGGTCCGGGGAGCTGTTTTTT. It translates to CASSLRGSGELFF.

The J gene is TRBJ1-5, the V gene TRBV18; D perhaps matches TRBD1 (6 bases). CDR3 length: 14 residues. Trimming stripped 2 bases from V and 4 bases from J, with 9 bases between. Germline-derived CDR1 and CDR2 are KGHSH and LQKENI. The CDR3 sequence: CASSPGGWNQPQHF. Written as DNA, the CDR3 is TGTGCCAGCTCACCAGGGGGCTGGAATCAGCCCCAGCATTTT.

V is TRBV6-5 and J is TRBJ2-3; 7 bases are shared with TRBD2. The trim removed 4 bases at V and 5 bases at J, leaving 12 bases unmatched. The CDR3 is 16 residues long. Germline lookup yields CDR1 MNHEY and CDR2 SVGAGI. The CDR3 spells CASSSLAVERGDTQYF. The CDR3 nucleotides read TGTGCCAGCAGTTCGCTAGCGGTGGAGCGGGGAGATACGCAGTATTTT.

The V call is TRBV24-1, the J call TRBJ2-1, with D maybe TRBD1 (6 bases). Germline-derived CDR1 and CDR2 are KGHDR and SFDVKD. The CDR3 has 12 amino acids. The germline V and J ends were trimmed by 5 bases and 10 bases, with 11 bases remaining between them. CDR3 sequence (DNA): TGTGCCACCAGTGTCCTCGGACAGGAGCAGTTCTTC. Residues: CATSVLGQEQFF.

This clone was recorded once. The chain employs TRBV6-5 and TRBJ1-4; 7 nucleotides match TRBD1. Germline CDR1 is MNHEY and CDR2 is SVGAGI. This CDR3 is 14 amino acids long. Unmatched junction bases numbered 3, after V lost 2 bases and J lost 6 bases. DNA of the CDR3: TGTGCCAGCAGTTACGGGACAGACTATGAAAAACTGTTTTTT. This sequence encodes CASSYGTDYEKLFF.

The chain joins TRBV28 to TRBJ1-2; 7 bases map to TRBD1. Germline CDR1 reads MDHEN; CDR2 reads SYDVKM. The CDR3 is made up of 12 amino acids. The junction had 1 base not matched to a gene; V was cut back by 2 bases and J by 7 bases. This CDR3 is CASSLQGVGYTF. The CDR3 region has the DNA TGTGCCAGCAGTTTACAGGGGGTTGGCTACACCTTC.

V gene TRBV30 combines with J gene TRBJ2-6; 7 bases are shared with TRBD1. V dropped 5 bases and J dropped 0; count of bases not matched to a gene: 4. The CDR3 covers 15 residues. CDR1 and CDR2 from the germline V gene are GTSNPN and SVGIG (reference sequence). Written as DNA, the CDR3 is TGTGCCTGGGGGACAGATCGCTCTGGGGCCAACGTCCTGACTTTC. Translation: CAWGTDRSGANVLTF.

V usage is TRBV6-5 and J usage is TRBJ2-6, with 10 bases aligning to TRBD1. The trim removed 9 bases at V and 0 bases at J, leaving 2 bases unmatched. The CDR3 is 15 amino acids. Germline V CDR1 and CDR2: MNHEY, SVGAGI. The CDR3 bases are TGTGCCAGTCGGACAGGGGGCTCTGGGGCCAACGTCCTGACTTTC. It encodes CASRTGGSGANVLTF.

V and J are TRBV6-1 and TRBJ2-5; 9 bases align to TRBD2. CDR1 is MNHNS and CDR2 is SASEGT in the germline V gene. The junction had 7 bases not matched to a gene; V was cut back by 1 base and J by 4 bases. CDR3 length: 16 residues. CDR3 protein: CASSEGSGGPRETQYF. The CDR3, as DNA: TGTGCCAGCAGTGAAGGCAGCGGGGGGCCTCGAGAGACCCAGTACTTC.

The J gene is TRBJ2-7, the V gene TRBV23-1; the D gene is possibly TRBD2 (6 bases). TRBV23-1 is assigned to the ORF class and has an uncertain function. This CDR3 has 14 amino acids. V was trimmed by 4 bases and J by 3 bases, leaving 13 bases between them. The CDR3 protein is CASSRVSGYYEQYF. CDR3 coding DNA: TGCGCCAGCAGTCGGGTCAGCGGGTACTACGAGCAGTACTTC.

The chain links TRBV27 to TRBJ2-5; tentative D call: TRBD1 (5 bases). Between the trimmed V and J ends, which lost 8 bases and 5 bases, there was a span of 15 bases. The CDR3 is 13 amino acids. Per the germline V gene, CDR1 is MNHEY and CDR2 is SMNVEV (reference sequence). CDR3 amino acids: CASSLGRDETQYF. The DNA for the CDR3 is TGTGCCAGCTCCCTAGGCAGGGATGAGACCCAGTACTTC.

This sequence joins TRBV27 and TRBJ1-1, with a weak D call TRBD1 (6 bases). From germline, CDR1 is MNHEY and CDR2 SMNVEV (reference sequence). V was shortened by 9 bases and J by 3 bases, with 20 bases between the two germline ends. This CDR3 contains 15 residues. CDR3 coding DNA: TGTGCCAGACCCGACAGGCCCGACAGGTACACTGAAGCTTTCTTT. Residues: CARPDRPDRYTEAFF.

The chain uses TRBV3-1 (or the pseudogene TRBV3-2) and TRBJ1-5; D might be TRBD1 (6 bases). V was clipped by 3 bases and J by 7 bases, with 16 bases between them. Germline V gives CDR1 LGHDT, CDR2 YNNKEL (reference sequence). The CDR3 is made up of 15 amino acids. The CDR3 loop reads CASSQGHTEGQPQHF. The CDR3 DNA is TGTGCCAGCAGCCAGGGACATACCGAGGGGCAGCCCCAGCATTTT.